The T cell receptor beta chain under discussion was sequenced for a study of T-cell memory formation after mild COVID-19. After 5'RACE with constant-segment primers, TCR alpha and TCR beta cDNA libraries carrying sample barcodes and UMIs were obtained. TCRdb recomputed calls from the 5' RACE reads with MiXCR, one row per CDR3 protein. The data hold hundreds of thousands of distinct CDR3 sequences, with approximately 19% observed a single time. Study-wide results and limits: Clones contracting over day 15 to 85 were CD4/CD8 balanced, with later expanders leaning CD4+. Largely, contracting CD4+ clones fell within CM and EM, and contracting CD8+ clones within EMRA. Pre-infection memory already had some responding clones, implying cross-reactive memory joined.

Concerning this clonotype itself: Antigen: not known.

The V and J ends lost 2 bases and 0 bases respectively, with 18 bases between them. CDR3 length: 18 amino acids. Germline V lookup: CDR1 ENHRY, CDR2 SYGVKD. This sequence originates from a man aged 18 to 30 who had mild COVID-19 (a few samples of this study predate the infection). Cell type and time point are not known. Sequenced input: PBMCs or a T cell subset sorted from them (not recorded which). This chain uses TRBV10-3 with TRBJ2-3; perhaps TRBD2 as D (6 bases). The CDR3 reads CAISEVSARGPSTDTQYF. In DNA form, the CDR3 reads TGTGCCATCAGTGAGGTTTCTGCGCGGGGTCCTAGCACAGATACGCAGTATTTT.